Below, 30 T cell receptor beta chains from the same sample are listed, as sequenced in a study of response to subunit inactivated influenza vaccine. One entry per CDR3 protein results from TCRdb running MiXCR on the RT-PCR reads. This sample has 800,000 or so distinct CDR3 sequences; approximately 21% occur once, and the top ten carry roughly 10%. Sample: PBMCs from blood, taken roughly 5 days after vaccination. Source of these receptors: a man over 45 who received an inactivated influenza vaccine.

CDR3 amino acids: CASGLTSGPETQYF. CDR3 DNA sequence: TGTGCCAGCGGGCTGACGAGTGGTCCGGAGACCCAGTACTTC. The chain combines TRBV12-3 or TRBV12-4 with TRBJ2-5; D not resolved. The V gene lost 8 bases and the J gene lost 5 bases, with 18 bases spanning the gap. CDR3 length equals 14 residues.

This clonotype has a handful of counts. V usage is TRBV28 and J usage is TRBJ2-3, with 11 bases that match TRBD2. Unmatched junction bases numbered 12, after V lost 8 bases and J lost 5 bases. The CDR3 is made up of 16 amino acids. The V gene's germline CDR1 is MDHEN and CDR2 SYDVKM. CDR3 coding DNA: TGTGCCAGCCCCCCACCCGGGACTAGCGGACAAGATACGCAGTATTTT. This encodes CASPPPGTSGQDTQYF.

The J gene is TRBJ2-7, the V gene TRBV15; 10 bases are a match to TRBD2. Germline CDR1 LNHNV, CDR2 YYDKDF (reference sequence). This CDR3 contains 13 residues. V trimming: 1 base; J trimming: 7 bases; junction bases outside the gene matches: 1. The CDR3 here is CATSRVAGGEQYF. CDR3 coding DNA: TGTGCCACCAGCAGAGTAGCGGGGGGAGAGCAGTACTTC.

This clonotype was seen once. The chain links TRBV5-1 to TRBJ2-5, with D possibly TRBD2 on 7 matching bases. CDR3 length: 15 amino acids. Germline-derived CDR1 and CDR2 are SGHRS and YFSETQ. The V gene lost 2 bases and the J gene lost 10 bases, with 21 bases spanning the gap. This chain's CDR3 is CASSLGGGRPSGQYF. DNA of the CDR3: TGCGCCAGCAGCTTAGGGGGGGGTCGTCCTTCGGGCCAGTACTTC.

Only a few counts were recorded for this clonotype. The J gene is TRBJ1-5, the V gene TRBV29-1; weak D call: TRBD1 (5 bases). The V gene's germline CDR1 is SQVTM and CDR2 ANQGSEA. The CDR3 runs 12 residues. Deletions cut 0 bases from V and 13 bases from J, with 13 bases between. CDR3 DNA: TGCAGCGTTGAAGATCGCGGGGGAATTCAGCATTTT. It yields the protein CSVEDRGGIQHF.

J is TRBJ2-5 and V is TRBV7-9; D unclear. Trimming took off 1 base at V and 11 bases at J, with 11 bases between the two ends. The CDR3 covers 12 residues. Germline assignment: CDR1 SEHNR and CDR2 FQNEAQ (reference sequence). CDR3: CASSLVEGKQYF. Written as DNA, the CDR3 is TGTGCCAGCAGCTTAGTTGAAGGGAAGCAGTACTTC.

This sequence joins TRBV4-2 and TRBJ2-1, with TRBD2 identical over 11 bases. The CDR3 contains 21 residues. Losses at the gene ends were 1 base for V and 0 bases for J; bases not matched to a gene: 14. CDR1 is LGHNA and CDR2 is YNFKEQ in the germline V gene. The CDR3 DNA sequence: TGTGCCAGCAGCCAAGGTTTGGGGGGGACTAGCGGACGAAGCTCCTACAATGAGCAGTTCTTC. This gives the protein CASSQGLGGTSGRSSYNEQFF.

The chain links TRBV7-8 to TRBJ2-1, with 10 bases matching TRBD2. This CDR3 contains 17 residues. Germline values: CDR1 SGHVS, CDR2 FQNEAQ. V was clipped by 2 bases and J by 0 bases; unmatched bases: 4. The CDR3 nucleotides are TGTGCCAGCAGCTTAAGTAGCGGGGGGCTCTCCTACAATGAGCAGTTCTTC. As protein: CASSLSSGGLSYNEQFF. Supplemented by reference TRBV7-8 and TRBJ2-1, the full variable domain reads GAGVSQSPRYKVAKRGQDVALRCDPISGHVSLFWYQQALGQGPEFLTYFQNEAQLDKSGLPSDRFFAERPEGSVSTLKIQRTQQEDSAVYLCASSLSSGGLSYNEQFFGPGTRLTVL.

Regarding this clonotype: One end of the junction varies from germline; a read error may be responsible. The chain joins TRBV29-1 to TRBJ2-5, with TRBD2 as a possible D gene (6 bases). The CDR3 is made up of 11 amino acids. Germline V gives CDR1 SQVTM, CDR2 ANQGSEA. CDR3 loop: CSVEIGTFPHF. The CDR3, as DNA: TGCAGCGTTGAGATCGGGACTTTCCCCCACTTC.

The rearrangement uses TRBV20-1 and TRBJ2-3; TRBD1 matches 9 bases. After removal of 5 bases from V and 2 bases from J, the junction contained 5 bases not matched to a gene. The length of the CDR3 is 14 residues. Looked up from germline, CDR1 is DFQATT and CDR2 is SNEGSKA (reference sequence). In DNA form, the CDR3 reads TGCAGTGCTCCAACAGGGGGCTCCACAGATACGCAGTATTTT. It translates to CSAPTGGSTDTQYF.

The CDR3 reads CASSQTAVHISGNTIYF. The CDR3 DNA reads TGTGCCAGCAGTCAGACCGCAGTTCACATATCTGGAAACACCATATATTTT. The chain links TRBV28 to TRBJ1-3; D unresolved. The germline CDR1 and CDR2 sequences are MDHEN and SYDVKM. V lost 5 bases to trimming and J lost 1 base, with 18 bases between them. The CDR3 sequence is 17 residues long.

The J gene is TRBJ1-1, the V gene TRBV24-1; 7 bases match TRBD1. From germline, CDR1 is KGHDR and CDR2 SFDVKD. Trimming cost V 4 bases and J 6 bases; bases outside gene matches: 7. This CDR3 is 14 amino acids long. This chain's CDR3 is CATSDPGQAAEAFF. DNA of the CDR3: TGTGCCACCAGTGACCCCGGACAGGCTGCTGAAGCTTTCTTT.

The genes are TRBV20-1 and TRBJ2-1; TRBD1 matches at 8 bases. The CDR3 is 21 amino acids. The germline gives CDR1 DFQATT, CDR2 SNEGSKA (reference sequence). J was trimmed by 4 bases and V by 2 bases; bases with no gene match: 25. The CDR3 is CSARLVGITVDRGVGYNEQFF. CDR3 sequence (DNA): TGCAGTGCTAGACTTGTCGGGATCACCGTTGACAGGGGTGTAGGGTACAATGAGCAGTTCTTC.

This rearrangement joins TRBV5-5 to TRBJ2-6; 8 positions agree with TRBD1. This CDR3 contains 15 residues. The germline gives CDR1 SGHKS, CDR2 YYEKEE (reference sequence). V dropped 3 bases and J dropped 6; count of bases not matched to a gene: 5. The CDR3: CASSSRGLEANVLTF. In DNA, the CDR3 is TGTGCCAGCAGCTCCAGGGGGCTAGAGGCCAACGTCCTGACTTTC. The full variable domain, its missing parts supplied by reference TRBV5-5 and TRBJ2-6, is DAGVTQSPTHLIKTRGQQVTLRCSPISGHKSVSWYQQVLGQGPQFIFQYYEKEERGRGNFPDRFSARQFPNYSSELNVNALLLGDSALYLCASSSRGLEANVLTFGAGSRLTVL.

There are many counts of this clonotype. The chain employs TRBV12-3 or TRBV12-4 and TRBJ2-7; D is uncertain. The V and J ends lost 2 bases and 4 bases respectively, with 6 bases between them. The CDR3 extends over 12 amino acids. The CDR3: CASSLSIYEQYF. CDR3 nucleotides: TGTGCCAGCAGTTTAAGTATATACGAGCAGTACTTC.

This clonotype has only a few counts. The chain uses TRBV9 and TRBJ2-7; 7 bases fit TRBD2. Germline CDR1 and CDR2: SGDLS and YYNGEE. V was clipped by 0 bases and J by 6 bases; unmatched bases: 12. The CDR3 length is 16 residues. The CDR3 bases are TGTGCCAGCAGCGTAGGGCAAGGACTAGGAAGTCTCGAGCAGTACTTC. As protein: CASSVGQGLGSLEQYF.

CDR3 nucleotide sequence: TGTGCCAGCAGCACCCTAGAAAACAATGAGCAGTTCTTC. Amino acids: CASSTLENNEQFF. The chain joins TRBV11-2 to TRBJ2-1; D remains unclear. V was shortened by 5 bases and J by 5 bases, with 10 bases between the two germline ends. This CDR3 spans 13 amino acids. Germline CDR1 SGHAT, CDR2 FQNNGV.

This chain connects TRBV2 to TRBJ2-7; no clear D gene. This CDR3 comprises 14 residues. V was shortened by 6 bases and J by 7 bases, with 19 bases between the two germline ends. Germline V gene sequence: CDR1 SNHLY, CDR2 FYNNEI. This CDR3 is CASRERILSREQYF. CDR3 in DNA: TGTGCCAGCAGGGAAAGGATCCTCTCGAGGGAGCAGTACTTC.

Ten or more counts support this clonotype. A read error may account for a junction end that differs from germline. This chain connects TRBV5-1 to TRBJ2-7, with D perhaps given as TRBD1 or TRBD2 (5 bases each). The CDR3 length is 13 residues. Germline CDR1 reads SGHRS; CDR2 reads YFSETQ. As DNA, the CDR3 is TGTGCCAGCTCATCCGGGACGAGCTACGAGCAGTACTTC. This encodes CASSSGTSYEQYF.

The chain joins TRBV29-1 to TRBJ1-1, with TRBD1 as a possible D gene (6 bases). The germline V gene has CDR1 SQVTM and CDR2 ANQGSEA. The CDR3 covers 14 residues. With 3 bases removed from V and 0 bases from J, the gap between germline ends came to 11 bases. The CDR3 DNA reads TGCAGCGTTGAGCTGACAGGAGTGAACACTGAAGCTTTCTTT. Protein sequence: CSVELTGVNTEAFF.

This chain links TRBV7-2 with TRBJ2-5, with D possibly matching TRBD1 (5 bases). CDR3 size: 14 residues. With 3 bases removed from V and 1 base from J, the gap between germline ends came to 9 bases. Germline lookup yields CDR1 SGHTA and CDR2 FQGNSA. The CDR3 DNA sequence: TGTGCCAGCAGCTTTGGAGACAGCCAAGAGACCCAGTACTTC. It translates to CASSFGDSQETQYF.

The sample holds a few counts of this clonotype. This chain joins TRBV20-1 and TRBJ2-7; tentatively, D is TRBD2 (6 bases). Trimming took 0 bases from V and 3 from J, leaving 18 bases between them. The CDR3 is 16 residues long. Germline values: CDR1 DFQATT, CDR2 SNEGSKA (reference sequence). The CDR3 reads CSARDNFLGGDYEQYF. CDR3 in DNA: TGCAGTGCTAGAGATAATTTTTTGGGGGGAGACTACGAGCAGTACTTC.

V usage is TRBV20-1 and J usage is TRBJ1-2, with TRBD1 matching 7 bases. The CDR3 sequence is 12 residues long. Germline values: CDR1 DFQATT, CDR2 SNEGSKA (reference sequence). V shed 4 bases, J shed 7 bases, and the junction held 6 bases outside the gene matches. CDR3 DNA: TGCAGTGCTATACAGGGGAGGAGTGGCTACACCTTC. As protein: CSAIQGRSGYTF.

This chain joins TRBV6-2 or TRBV6-3 and TRBJ1-5; D is possibly TRBD1 (5 bases). Germline V lookup: CDR1 MNHEY, CDR2 SVGEGT. V was pared by 1 base and J by 2 bases, with 12 bases between. CDR3 length: 16 residues. CDR3 amino acids: CASSYLVAGGNQPQHF. In DNA form, the CDR3 reads TGTGCCAGCAGTTACTTAGTGGCGGGGGGCAATCAGCCCCAGCATTTT.

This clonotype was seen more than once but under ten times. This chain joins TRBV11-2 and TRBJ2-7; D could derive from TRBD1 or TRBD2 (6 bases each). The CDR3 consists of 15 residues. Trimming pared 2 bases from V and 2 bases from J, leaving 13 bases between. The germline V gene encodes CDR1 SGHAT and CDR2 FQNNGV. The CDR3 nucleotides read TGTGCCAGCAGCTTATGGGGGGCTAGGGCCTACGAGCAGTACTTC. Protein product: CASSLWGARAYEQYF.

This chain joins TRBV15 and TRBJ1-1; TRBD1 aligns across 7 bases. Germline CDR1 is LNHNV and CDR2 is YYDKDF (reference sequence). The length of the CDR3 is 15 residues. Trimming cost V 6 bases and J 1 base; bases outside gene matches: 8. The CDR3 nucleotides are TGTGCCACCAGGTTGGGGGAGGGGGCGAACACTGAAGCTTTCTTT. It yields the protein CATRLGEGANTEAFF. The entire variable domain, with the rest obtained from reference TRBV15 and TRBJ1-1, is as follows: DAMVIQNPRYQVTQFGKPVTLSCSQTLNHNVMYWYQQKSSQAPKLLFHYYDKDFNNEADTPDNFQSRRPNTSFCFLDIRSPGLGDTAMYLCATRLGEGANTEAFFGQGTRLTVV.

About this clonotype: A much larger clone differs from this one at a single base, so this may be a read error. The chain employs TRBV29-1 and TRBJ2-3, with D uncertain. Looked up from germline, CDR1 is SQVTM and CDR2 is ANQGSEA. The CDR3 has 13 residues. V shed 8 bases and J shed 6 bases, with 18 bases lying between them. The CDR3 DNA follows: TGCAGCTCCATGGTCCTTATGGAGGATACGCAGTATTTT. The encoded protein is CSSMVLMEDTQYF.

This clonotype was recorded a few times. V and J are TRBV10-3 and TRBJ2-5; tentative D call: TRBD1 (6 bases). The CDR3 covers 15 residues. Per the germline V gene, CDR1 is ENHRY and CDR2 is SYGVKD. With 6 bases removed from V and 4 bases from J, the gap between germline ends came to 18 bases. This CDR3 is CAIRPTGEGRETQYF. The DNA for the CDR3 is TGTGCCATCAGGCCGACAGGTGAGGGGAGAGAGACCCAGTACTTC.

In this sample, this clonotype turned up a few times. This chain uses TRBV24-1 with TRBJ2-5, with a weak D call TRBD2 (6 bases). This CDR3 is built from 14 residues. V lost 3 bases to trimming and J lost 5 bases, with 12 bases between them. Germline loops: CDR1 KGHDR, CDR2 SFDVKD. CDR3 protein: CATSDVGREETQYF. Written as DNA, the CDR3 is TGTGCCACCAGTGATGTAGGCCGGGAGGAGACCCAGTACTTC.

CDR3 bases: TGTGCCAGCAGTGAATATAGGGGGATTAATAGGTCACCCCTCCACTTT. Translating it yields CASSEYRGINRSPLHF. The genes are TRBV25-1 and TRBJ1-6, with D tentatively TRBD1 (6 bases). V dropped 0 bases and J dropped 10 bases, with 16 bases sitting between them. This CDR3 spans 16 amino acids. Germline V CDR1 and CDR2: MGHDK, SYGVNS.